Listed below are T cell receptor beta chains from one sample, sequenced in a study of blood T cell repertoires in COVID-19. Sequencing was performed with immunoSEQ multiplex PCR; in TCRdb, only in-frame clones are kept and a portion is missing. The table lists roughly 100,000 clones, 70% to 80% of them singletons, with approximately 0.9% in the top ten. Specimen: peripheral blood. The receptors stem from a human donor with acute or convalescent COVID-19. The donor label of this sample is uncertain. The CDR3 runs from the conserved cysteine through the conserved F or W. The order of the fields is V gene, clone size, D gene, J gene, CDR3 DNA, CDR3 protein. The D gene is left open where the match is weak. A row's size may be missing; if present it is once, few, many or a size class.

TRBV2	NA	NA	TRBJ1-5	TGTGCCAGCAGCGTAGAAAGCAATCAGCCCCAGCATTTT	CASSVESNQPQHF
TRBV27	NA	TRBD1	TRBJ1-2	TGTGCCAGCAGTTCCGGGACAGGAGCTTCTAGCTATGGCTACACCTTC	CASSSGTGASSYGYTF
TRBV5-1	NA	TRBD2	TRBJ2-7	TGCGCCAGCAGCTGGAGCGGGGGGCTAACCTACGAGCAGTACTTC	CASSWSGGLTYEQYF
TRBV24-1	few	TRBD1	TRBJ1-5	TGTGCCACCAGTGCGGGACAGGGGCTCAATCAGCCCCAGCATTTT	CATSAGQGLNQPQHF
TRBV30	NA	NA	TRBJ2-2	TGTGCCTGGAGAAGGGGCGGCACCGGGGAGCTGTTTTTT	CAWRRGGTGELFF
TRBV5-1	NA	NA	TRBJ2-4	TGCGCCAGCAGCTCAGGGGCGGACAGCCTAGCCAAAAACATTCAGTACTTC	CASSSGADSLAKNIQYF
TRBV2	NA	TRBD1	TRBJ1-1	TGTGCCAGCAGTGGGGACAGGGCGGGGGGCACTGAAGCTTTCTTT	CASSGDRAGGTEAFF
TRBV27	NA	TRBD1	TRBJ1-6	TGTGCCAGCAACTCACTCCGGGGGGGACAGGGGAGTTCACCCCTCCACTTT	CASNSLRGGQGSSPLHF
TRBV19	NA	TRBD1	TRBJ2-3	TGTGCCAGTAGTATAGCAGGGGGCCCAGATACGCAGTATTTT	CASSIAGGPDTQYF
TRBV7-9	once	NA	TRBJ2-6	TGTGCCAGCAGCTTTGACATTCCCGGGGCCAACGTCCTGACTTTC	CASSFDIPGANVLTF
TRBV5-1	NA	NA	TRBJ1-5	TGCGCCAGCAGCTTGGGAGGGGGAAATCAGCCCCAGCATTTT	CASSLGGGNQPQHF
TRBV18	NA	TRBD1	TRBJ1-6	TGTGCCAGCTCACGGGGACAGGGTAATTCACCCCTCCACTTT	CASSRGQGNSPLHF
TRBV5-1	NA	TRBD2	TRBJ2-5	TGCGCCAGCAGCCCCAGCGGGGCCCTGGGGGAGACCCAGTACTTC	CASSPSGALGETQYF
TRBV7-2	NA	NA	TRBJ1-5	TGTGCCAGCAGCTTAGTCTTGGGGGCTAATCAGCCCCAGCATTTT	CASSLVLGANQPQHF
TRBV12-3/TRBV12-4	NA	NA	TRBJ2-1	TGTGCCAGCAGTCAGACACCTGAGCAGTTCTTC	CASSQTPEQFF
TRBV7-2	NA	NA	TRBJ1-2	TGTGCCAGCAGCTCGCGGGTGGGAAACTATGGCTACACCTTC	CASSSRVGNYGYTF
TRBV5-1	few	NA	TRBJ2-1	TGCGCCAGCAGAGCCCCTAGCGTTGAGCAGTTCTTC	CASRAPSVEQFF
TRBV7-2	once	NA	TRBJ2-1	TGTGCCAGCAGCTCCAGGCGCCATGAGCAGTTCTTC	CASSSRRHEQFF
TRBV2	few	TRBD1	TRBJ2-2	TGTGCCAGCAGTGAACAGGGGGTAACCGGGGAGCTGTTTTTT	CASSEQGVTGELFF
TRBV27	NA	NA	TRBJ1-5	TGTGCCAGCAGTCAGAGCAATCAGCCCCAGCATTTT	CASSQSNQPQHF